This TCR beta chain is from a study of identical twins. Template switching added a universal primer site; cDNA carried unique molecular identifiers. TCRdb redid the calling of the 5' RACE reads with MiXCR, one entry per CDR3 protein. Of about 700,000 distinct CDR3 sequences listed, roughly 8% are singletons. In the case of this clonotype: The antigen remains unidentified.

Trimming stripped 4 bases from V and 5 bases from J, with 9 bases between. Per the germline V gene, CDR1 is SEHNR and CDR2 is FQNEAQ (reference sequence). The CDR3 is 12 residues long. General study points: There was more out-of-frame TCR alpha sharing in monozygotic twins than models estimated.

These data were likewise used in another study, on yellow fever vaccine responses in identical twins. That source notes: The authors reported partly convergent, partly personalized vaccine responses in identical twins.

The sequence derives from a woman aged 18-30 years in good health. The sequenced sample was PBMCs. V is TRBV7-9 and J is TRBJ2-7; D is unclear. DNA for the CDR3: TGTGCCAGCAGCTCGTTGGGGAACGAGCAGTACTTC. This codes for CASSSLGNEQYF.